One sample yielded the 7 T cell receptor beta chains listed below, sequenced in a study of blood T cell repertoires in COVID-19. Repertoires were generated with immunoSEQ multiplex PCR, while TCRdb's copy carries only in-frame clones and drops some. The table lists a few hundred thousand clones, 80% to 85% of them singletons. Sequenced: peripheral blood. These receptors were collected from a man between 60 and 75 years old with acute or convalescent COVID-19.

The genes are TRBV5-1 and TRBJ2-3, with 12 bases lining up with TRBD2. From germline, CDR1 is SGHRS and CDR2 YFSETQ. Trimming took 0 bases from V and 2 from J; bases not matched to a gene: 1. The CDR3 consists of 16 residues. CDR3: CASSLGTSGNTDTQYF. The CDR3 DNA follows: TGCGCCAGCAGCTTGGGGACTAGCGGGAACACAGATACGCAGTATTTT. Using reference TRBV5-1 and TRBJ2-3 for the parts outside the CDR3, the full variable domain is KAGVTQTPRYLIKTRGQQVTLSCSPISGHRSVSWYQQTPGQGLQFLFEYFSETQRNKGNFPGRFSGRQFSNSRSEMNVSTLELGDSALYLCASSLGTSGNTDTQYFGPGTRLTVL.

The chain uses TRBV29-1 and TRBJ2-1; D is perhaps TRBD2 (5 bases). The CDR3 is 14 amino acids. The germline V and J ends were trimmed by 7 bases and 5 bases, with 18 bases remaining between them. The germline V gene encodes CDR1 SQVTM and CDR2 ANQGSEA. CDR3 in DNA: TGCAGCGCCCTCGAGGGCCGAAATGACAATGAGCAGTTCTTC. Protein: CSALEGRNDNEQFF.

The genes are TRBV5-1 and TRBJ1-1, with 8 bases matching TRBD1. CDR1 and CDR2 from the germline V gene are SGHRS and YFSETQ. The V and J ends lost 0 bases and 3 bases, in that order; junction bases with no gene match: 10. The CDR3 contains 17 residues. The CDR3 DNA sequence: TGCGCCAGCAGCTTGGAGGGCCAGGGGGCGATGGACACTGAAGCTTTCTTT. The encoded protein is CASSLEGQGAMDTEAFF. The whole variable domain, remainder taken from reference TRBV5-1 and TRBJ1-1, is KAGVTQTPRYLIKTRGQQVTLSCSPISGHRSVSWYQQTPGQGLQFLFEYFSETQRNKGNFPGRFSGRQFSNSRSEMNVSTLELGDSALYLCASSLEGQGAMDTEAFFGQGTRLTVV.

The chain combines TRBV2 with TRBJ2-1; 10 positions agree with TRBD1. Trimming at V came to 1 base and at J to 7 bases, leaving 10 bases not matched to a gene. The CDR3 totals 17 residues. In germline, CDR1 is SNHLY, CDR2 FYNNEI. CDR3 in amino acids: CASSEEGTGVLGNEQFF. CDR3 coding DNA: TGTGCCAGCAGTGAAGAAGGGACAGGGGTTTTGGGGAATGAGCAGTTCTTC. Filled out from reference TRBV2 and TRBJ2-1, the complete variable domain reads EPEVTQTPSHQVTQMGQEVILRCVPISNHLYFYWYRQILGQKVEFLVSFYNNEISEKSEIFDDQFSVERPDGSNFTLKIRSTKLEDSAMYFCASSEEGTGVLGNEQFFGPGTRLTVL.

This clone was recorded only once. This sequence joins TRBV3-1 (or the pseudogene TRBV3-2) and TRBJ2-7, with 12 bases identical to TRBD1. CDR3 length equals 15 residues. J lost 5 bases, V lost 0 bases, and 2 bases had no gene match. Per the germline V gene, CDR1 is LGHDT and CDR2 is YNNKEL (reference sequence). The DNA of the CDR3 is TGTGCCAGCAGCCAAGACCGGGACAGGGGGCACGAGCAGTACTTC. Translated, it gives CASSQDRDRGHEQYF.

The chain has TRBV12-5 and TRBJ2-3, with TRBD1 matching 7 bases. Germline V gene lookup returns CDR1 LGHNT and CDR2 FRNRAP. The CDR3 has 17 amino acids. After removal of 0 bases from V and 5 bases from J, the junction contained 11 bases not matched to a gene. For the CDR3, the DNA is TGTGCTAGTGGTTTGGTGTTGGCGGCAGGGGGAAGAGATACGCAGTATTTT. Translation gives CASGLVLAAGGRDTQYF.

V usage is TRBV18 and J usage is TRBJ2-5; D might be TRBD1 (6 bases). Trimming shortened V by 2 bases and J by 5 bases, and 12 bases separated the two germline ends. There are 14 residues in the CDR3. Germline assignment: CDR1 KGHSH and CDR2 LQKENI. The CDR3 sequence: CASSPFRQEETQYF. Written as DNA, the CDR3 is TGTGCCAGCTCACCATTTAGACAGGAGGAGACCCAGTACTTC.